Each of the 32 T cell receptor beta chains below was sequenced from the same sample in a study of blood T cell repertoires in COVID-19. Sequenced by immunoSEQ multiplex PCR; TCRdb stores in-frame clones only, minus some. The sample has 250,000 to 300,000 clones, roughly 90% seen once; the top ten hold around 11%. The sequenced sample consisted of peripheral blood. Every receptor here comes from a woman aged 25 to 39 with COVID-19, enrolled during active disease.

The rearrangement links TRBV6-6 to TRBJ2-7; TRBD2 matches 9 bases. Germline lookup yields CDR1 MNHNY and CDR2 SVGAGI (reference sequence). V lost 7 bases to trimming and J lost 7 bases; unmatched junction nucleotides: 8. The CDR3 extends over 13 amino acids. The CDR3 spells CASTAGGPVEQYF. The CDR3 nucleotides are TGTGCCAGCACCGCGGGAGGGCCGGTTGAGCAGTACTTC.

This clone was seen a handful of times. The CDR3 protein is CASRRQGWSTEAFF. The CDR3 nucleotides read TGTGCCAGCAGACGACAGGGGTGGAGCACTGAAGCTTTCTTT. The J gene is TRBJ1-1, the V gene TRBV6-5; TRBD1 agrees at 8 bases. Germline V lookup: CDR1 MNHEY, CDR2 SVGAGI. The CDR3 has 14 residues. J lost 4 bases, V lost 6 bases, and 7 bases had no gene match.

The chain links TRBV19 to TRBJ1-1; a weak D match, TRBD1 (5 bases). Germline-derived CDR1 and CDR2 are LNHDA and SQIVND (reference sequence). Trimming took 3 bases from V and 1 from J, leaving 12 bases between them. The CDR3 runs 15 residues. This CDR3 reads CASSIEGVRNTEAFF. CDR3 in DNA: TGTGCCAGTAGTATTGAAGGGGTCAGGAACACTGAAGCTTTCTTT. Looking up the rest from reference TRBV19 and TRBJ1-1 gives the full variable domain: DGGITQSPKYLFRKEGQNVTLSCEQNLNHDAMYWYRQDPGQGLRLIYYSQIVNDFQKGDIAEGYSVSREKKESFPLTVTSAQKNPTAFYLCASSIEGVRNTEAFFGQGTRLTVV.

The V and J genes are TRBV27 and TRBJ2-7; maybe TRBD1 (6 bases). Per the germline V gene, CDR1 is MNHEY and CDR2 is SMNVEV (reference sequence). With 0 bases removed from V and 3 bases from J, the gap between germline ends came to 12 bases. The CDR3 covers 15 residues. The CDR3 DNA is TGTGCCAGCAGTTTATCGGGGCAGGGGATCTACGAGCAGTACTTC. This sequence encodes CASSLSGQGIYEQYF.

This rearrangement joins TRBV19 to TRBJ2-1, with D possibly matching TRBD2 (5 bases). V was cut by 7 bases and J by 6 bases, with 13 bases left in between. The CDR3 is made up of 13 amino acids. CDR1 is LNHDA, CDR2 SQIVND, per germline (reference sequence). In DNA form, the CDR3 reads TGTGCCAGTACCGATATAGAGGGCAATGAGCAGTTCTTC. This codes for CASTDIEGNEQFF.

The V and J genes are TRBV2 and TRBJ1-4; D not resolved. CDR1 is SNHLY and CDR2 is FYNNEI in the germline V gene. The CDR3 consists of 15 residues. Trimming took 2 bases from V and 2 from J, leaving 9 bases between them. In DNA form, the CDR3 reads TGTGCCAGCAGTGAAAGCGGGGATACTAATGAAAAACTGTTTTTT. Translating it yields CASSESGDTNEKLFF.

The chain joins TRBV5-1 to TRBJ2-1; D is possibly TRBD2 (6 bases). Deletions cut 3 bases from V and 6 bases from J, with 10 bases between. Looked up from germline, CDR1 is SGHRS and CDR2 is YFSETQ. The CDR3 is 13 residues long. CDR3 sequence: CASSSGLLNEQFF. The CDR3 DNA reads TGCGCCAGCAGCTCGGGACTTCTCAATGAGCAGTTCTTC.

A single count supports this clone. Within the sample, other DNA sequences also encode this same CDR3. This sequence joins TRBV5-1 and TRBJ1-1; 8 bases map to TRBD1. Germline trimming cut 4 bases from V and 1 base from J; bases unmatched to any gene: 3. This CDR3 contains 14 residues. CDR1 is SGHRS and CDR2 is YFSETQ in the germline V gene. The CDR3 nucleotides read TGCGCCAGCAGCCCAGGGACAGGGAACACTGAAGCTTTCTTT. Translated: CASSPGTGNTEAFF.

The J gene is TRBJ1-5, the V gene TRBV9; 7 positions agree with TRBD1. With 3 bases clipped from V and 3 bases from J, the junction kept 6 bases outside the gene matches. CDR3 length: 15 residues. The germline gives CDR1 SGDLS, CDR2 YYNGEE. The CDR3 spells CASSGTGAFNQPQHF. DNA for the CDR3: TGTGCCAGCAGCGGCACAGGGGCCTTCAATCAGCCCCAGCATTTT.

The CDR3 nucleotides read TGCACCAGCAGCCACCAGAGCGGGAGCGATGAGCAGTTCTTC. It is translated as CTSSHQSGSDEQFF. This chain links TRBV1 with TRBJ2-1; the tabulated D call, TRBD2, remains unverified against the DNA. TRBV1 is given as a pseudogene. CDR3 length equals 14 residues.

The V call is TRBV12-5, the J call TRBJ2-1; no clear D gene. There are 13 residues in the CDR3. Trimming stripped 6 bases from V and 4 bases from J, with 10 bases between. Germline V gives CDR1 LGHNT, CDR2 FRNRAP. CDR3 sequence reads: CASGQSQYNEQFF. The CDR3 bases are TGTGCTAGTGGCCAATCACAGTACAATGAGCAGTTCTTC.

The CDR3 region is CASSGTENQPQHF. The CDR3 DNA reads TGTGCCAGCAGTGGAACAGAAAATCAGCCCCAGCATTTT. The V call is TRBV6-4, the J call TRBJ1-5; D unresolved. This CDR3 is built from 13 residues. Germline V gene sequence: CDR1 MRHNA, CDR2 SNTAGT. V was shortened by 4 bases and J by 4 bases, with 8 bases between the two germline ends.

This chain links TRBV5-6 with TRBJ2-2; 7 bases agree with TRBD2. The J segment lost 5 bases and the V segment lost 2 bases, leaving 6 bases of the junction unmatched. The germline gives CDR1 SGHDT, CDR2 YYEEEE. The CDR3 length is 15 residues. The CDR3 loop is CASSLAGRETGELFF. In DNA, the CDR3 is TGTGCCAGCAGCTTAGCGGGGAGGGAAACCGGGGAGCTGTTTTTT.

The V and J genes are TRBV7-9 and TRBJ2-3; TRBD1 is a possible D gene (6 bases). CDR3 length equals 16 residues. Germline lookup yields CDR1 SEHNR and CDR2 FQNEAQ (reference sequence). V was clipped by 5 bases and J by 4 bases, with 19 bases between them. The CDR3 region is CASSPHRDIGADTQYF. The CDR3 region has the DNA TGTGCCAGCAGCCCTCACCGGGACATTGGGGCAGATACGCAGTATTTT.

The chain has TRBV9 and TRBJ2-3, with 11 bases aligning to TRBD2. The ends lost 4 bases at V and 1 base at J; junction bases unmatched: 5. Germline V gene data show CDR1 as SGDLS and CDR2 as YYNGEE. This CDR3 is 16 amino acids long. CDR3 in amino acids: CASSQGTSGRTDTQYF. The CDR3 bases are TGTGCCAGCAGCCAGGGGACTAGCGGTCGCACAGATACGCAGTATTTT.

The rearrangement joins TRBV18 to TRBJ1-1, with TRBD1 identical over 10 bases. CDR1 and CDR2 (germline): KGHSH, LQKENI. The trim removed 6 bases at V and 1 base at J, leaving 2 bases unmatched. CDR3 length: 14 amino acids. CDR3 region: CASSTGGANTEAFF. As DNA, the CDR3 is TGTGCCAGCTCGACAGGGGGCGCGAACACTGAAGCTTTCTTT.

The chain couples TRBV9 to TRBJ1-6; 7 bases are a match to TRBD1. The germline V gene encodes CDR1 SGDLS and CDR2 YYNGEE. The CDR3 runs to 18 residues. J lost 2 bases, V lost 3 bases, and 11 bases had no gene match. The CDR3 region has the DNA TGTGCCAGCAGCGAAGCTTATCCAGGGGGAACCTATAATTCACCCCTCCACTTT. This encodes CASSEAYPGGTYNSPLHF.

The CDR3 DNA is TGTGCCAGCAGTGAAACTACGGACAGCTACGAGCAGTACTTC. The encoded protein is CASSETTDSYEQYF. The chain uses TRBV6-1 and TRBJ2-7; a possible D gene is TRBD1 (6 bases). This CDR3 spans 14 amino acids. CDR1 and CDR2 from the germline V gene are MNHNS and SASEGT. V lost 2 bases and J 3 bases, leaving 11 bases between the germline ends.

DNA for the CDR3: TGTGCCAGTACGGGTGAGGGGAACACTGAAGCTTTCTTT. It codes for CASTGEGNTEAFF. The chain is built from TRBV19 and TRBJ1-1; D unclear. Trimming pared 7 bases from V and 1 base from J, leaving 10 bases between. Germline CDR1 and CDR2: LNHDA and SQIVND (reference sequence). The CDR3 covers 13 residues. Full variable domain (remainder filled in from reference TRBV19 and TRBJ1-1): DGGITQSPKYLFRKEGQNVTLSCEQNLNHDAMYWYRQDPGQGLRLIYYSQIVNDFQKGDIAEGYSVSREKKESFPLTVTSAQKNPTAFYLCASTGEGNTEAFFGQGTRLTVV.

The chain has TRBV9 and TRBJ1-2, with a tentative D call TRBD1 (5 bases). V lost 0 bases to trimming and J lost 6 bases, with 18 bases between them. Germline values: CDR1 SGDLS, CDR2 YYNGEE. CDR3 length: 16 amino acids. CDR3: CASSVALSLGGHGYTF. CDR3 nucleotide sequence: TGTGCCAGCAGCGTAGCGCTCAGTCTGGGGGGTCATGGCTACACCTTC.

V usage is TRBV2 and J usage is TRBJ1-5, with TRBD1 identical over 7 bases. Germline V CDR1 and CDR2: SNHLY, FYNNEI. V shed 3 bases and J 5 bases; nucleotides not matched to a gene: 7. CDR3 length equals 15 residues. The CDR3 region has the DNA TGTGCCAGCAGTGACGAGACAGGGTCGTATCAGCCCCAGCATTTT. Protein product: CASSDETGSYQPQHF.

The chain recombines TRBV9 with TRBJ1-3; no clear D. Germline V gives CDR1 SGDLS, CDR2 YYNGEE. There are 17 residues in the CDR3. Trimming cost V 1 base and J 0 bases, with 14 bases left between them. CDR3 nucleotide sequence: TGTGCCAGCAGCGTATATGGAGGGAGGGACTCTGGAAACACCATATATTTT. This codes for CASSVYGGRDSGNTIYF. The complete variable domain, with remaining parts taken from reference TRBV9 and TRBJ1-3, reads DSGVTQTPKHLITATGQRVTLRCSPRSGDLSVYWYQQSLDQGLQFLIQYYNGEERAKGNILERFSAQQFPDLHSELNLSSLELGDSALYFCASSVYGGRDSGNTIYFGEGSWLTVV.

The rearrangement joins TRBV3-1 (or the pseudogene TRBV3-2) to TRBJ2-1; 13 bases line up with TRBD2. This CDR3 comprises 19 residues. V was pared by 4 bases and J by 6 bases, with 15 bases of the junction left unmatched. Germline loops: CDR1 LGHDT, CDR2 YNNKEL (reference sequence). In nucleotides, the CDR3 is TGTGCCAGCAGCCCGGCTACTAGCGGGAGGGCGTTTAGATCCAATGAGCAGTTCTTC. It codes for CASSPATSGRAFRSNEQFF.

The gene calls are TRBV7-9 and TRBJ2-1, with 15 nucleotides matching TRBD2. CDR3 size: 19 residues. The germline gives CDR1 SEHNR, CDR2 FQNEAQ (reference sequence). Trimming cost V 3 bases and J 6 bases; bases outside gene matches: 12. CDR3 sequence (DNA): TGTGCCAGCAGCTTCCCCAGGACTAGCGGGAGGGCCCGCGTCAATGAGCAGTTCTTC. Translating gives CASSFPRTSGRARVNEQFF.

The chain combines TRBV6-5 with TRBJ2-1; 7 bases line up with TRBD1. Germline trimming cut 6 bases from V and 16 bases from J; bases unmatched to any gene: 6. This CDR3 comprises 10 residues. Germline assignment: CDR1 MNHEY and CDR2 SVGAGI. This chain's CDR3 is CASSDRAVFF. DNA for the CDR3: TGTGCCAGCAGCGACAGGGCGGTCTTCTTC.

The chain is built from TRBV28 and TRBJ2-7; 8 bases are shared with TRBD1. Trimming took 6 bases from V and 6 from J; bases not matched to a gene: 4. CDR1 is MDHEN, CDR2 SYDVKM, per germline. The CDR3 extends over 12 amino acids. The CDR3 coding sequence is TGTGCCAGCAGCCCAGGGGGCGGCGAGCAGTACTTC. This sequence encodes CASSPGGGEQYF.

This chain uses TRBV30 with TRBJ2-7, with a weak D call TRBD2 (5 bases). The germline CDR1 and CDR2 sequences are GTSNPN and SVGIG (reference sequence). The ends were cut back, 2 bases at V and 3 bases at J, with 11 bases in the middle. This CDR3 is built from 13 residues. CDR3 amino acids: CAWSPGINYEQYF. The CDR3 region has the DNA TGTGCCTGGAGTCCCGGGATCAACTACGAGCAGTACTTC.

The chain couples TRBV28 to TRBJ2-7; 8 positions agree with TRBD1. The CDR3 is made up of 13 amino acids. Germline CDR1 reads MDHEN; CDR2 reads SYDVKM. J gave up 9 bases and V 5 bases, and 9 bases lay outside the gene matches. The CDR3 DNA is TGTGCCAGCAGTCAGGACAGGGCGAGGGGGCAGTACTTC. It translates to CASSQDRARGQYF.

J is TRBJ2-7 and V is TRBV27, with TRBD2 matching 15 bases. In germline, CDR1 is MNHEY, CDR2 SMNVEV (reference sequence). This CDR3 contains 17 residues. Trimming took 10 bases from V and 0 from J; bases not matched to a gene: 10. The CDR3 DNA reads TGTGCCACCACCTCCCGGGGACTAGCGGGAGGCTCCTACGAGCAGTACTTC. Its protein product is CATTSRGLAGGSYEQYF.

The chain has TRBV6-5 and TRBJ1-2, with 7 bases identical to TRBD1. Per the germline V gene, CDR1 is MNHEY and CDR2 is SVGAGI. The CDR3 has 13 amino acids. The J segment lost 6 bases and the V segment lost 7 bases, leaving 8 bases of the junction unmatched. Here the CDR3 DNA reads TGTGCCAGCATCACGGGGCAGGGGGATGGCTACACCTTC. Residues: CASITGQGDGYTF.

V gene TRBV29-1 combines with J gene TRBJ2-3; 10 bases agree with TRBD1. After removal of 6 bases from V and 2 bases from J, the junction contained 8 bases not matched to a gene. Germline V gives CDR1 SQVTM, CDR2 ANQGSEA. The CDR3 runs to 15 residues. For the CDR3, the DNA is TGCAGCGTCCGCGGGACAGGGGTCTTCACAGATACGCAGTATTTT. Amino acids: CSVRGTGVFTDTQYF.

The rearrangement joins TRBV6-1 to TRBJ1-5, with 8 bases lining up with TRBD1. The CDR3 length is 13 residues. Germline-derived CDR1 and CDR2 are MNHNS and SASEGT. After removal of 1 base from V and 15 bases from J, the junction contained 8 bases not matched to a gene. In DNA, the CDR3 is TGTGCCAGCAGTGAAGGTAGACAGGGGAGGCCGCATTTT. As protein: CASSEGRQGRPHF.